A single sample gave rise to the 4 T cell receptor beta chains below, sequenced in a study of blood T cell repertoires in COVID-19 (dated by TCRdb to the early 2020s). Libraries came from the immunoSEQ multiplex PCR assay. Drawn from immuneACCESS, this table holds only the in-frame rearrangements with V and J called that TCRdb kept. Clones are partly lost; checked studies trace under half to an unresolved V gene and leave the rest unexplained. This sample holds hundreds of thousands of clones; over 70% were observed only once. The ten most abundant clones make up approximately 5.9% of the sample. Input material: peripheral blood. The receptors were sampled from a man older than 75 with acute or convalescent COVID-19.

The chain recombines TRBV6-5 with TRBJ1-1; D is unclear. The CDR3 loop spans 13 amino acids. The germline V and J ends were trimmed by 7 bases and 1 base, with 10 bases remaining between them. Per germline, CDR1 MNHEY and CDR2 SVGAGI. The CDR3 region has the DNA TGTGCCAGCATGCGGAGGGCGAACACTGAAGCTTTCTTT. Translating gives CASMRRANTEAFF.

The chain is built from TRBV5-1 and TRBJ1-2; D not certain. The CDR3 consists of 13 residues. Germline V gene lookup returns CDR1 SGHRS and CDR2 YFSETQ. With 0 bases removed from V and 8 bases from J, the gap between germline ends came to 11 bases. In nucleotides, the CDR3 is TGCGCCAGCAGCTTGGATACGGGGAACGGCTACACCTTC. This translates into CASSLDTGNGYTF.

The J gene is TRBJ2-2, the V gene TRBV7-2; the D gene is possibly TRBD2 (6 bases). The V gene lost 6 bases and the J gene lost 4 bases, with 12 bases spanning the gap. Per germline, CDR1 SGHTA and CDR2 FQGNSA. This CDR3 contains 14 residues. CDR3 amino acids: CASSSGLTTGELFF. The CDR3 nucleotides read TGTGCCAGCAGTTCGGGACTCACCACCGGGGAGCTGTTTTTT. The entire variable domain, with the rest obtained from reference TRBV7-2 and TRBJ2-2, is as follows: GAGVSQSPSNKVTEKGKDVELRCDPISGHTALYWYRQSLGQGLEFLIYFQGNSAPDKSGLPSDRFSAERTGGSVSTLTIQRTQQEDSAVYLCASSSGLTTGELFFGEGSRLTVL.

This rearrangement joins TRBV5-1 to TRBJ2-2; the D is unclear. Germline CDR1 and CDR2: SGHRS and YFSETQ. This CDR3 spans 12 amino acids. Trimming took off 7 bases at V and 1 base at J, with 5 bases between the two ends. In DNA form, the CDR3 reads TGCGCCAGCCAACAGAACACCGGGGAGCTGTTTTTT. Protein sequence: CASQQNTGELFF. The full variable domain, rest sourced from reference TRBV5-1 and TRBJ2-2, is KAGVTQTPRYLIKTRGQQVTLSCSPISGHRSVSWYQQTPGQGLQFLFEYFSETQRNKGNFPGRFSGRQFSNSRSEMNVSTLELGDSALYLCASQQNTGELFFGEGSRLTVL.